Included here is one TCR beta chain sequence, with context. The entry originates in a study of shared clonotypes between healthy human individuals. CD45RO-negative, CCR7-selected cells formed the naive CD8 fraction, which excluded terminally differentiated effector memory CD45RA+ cells. Sequencing used immunoSEQ multiplex PCR; TCRdb keeps in-frame clones, though not all of them. The sample comprises hundreds of thousands of clones, approximately 96% of which are singletons, and over 0.09% rests with the top ten. The CDR3 sequence is 15 residues long. The germline V gene encodes CDR1 GTSNPN and CDR2 SVGIG (reference sequence). Trimming shortened V by 5 bases and J by 3 bases, and 19 bases separated the two germline ends.

This clonotype originated in a woman in her twenties or thirties in good health. What was sequenced was naive CD8+ T cells sorted from blood. The rearrangement joins TRBV30 to TRBJ1-1; D gene ambiguous. CDR3 nucleotides: TGTGCCTGGGACCTCGATCGTTTTCCGGACACTGAAGCTTTCTTT. The encoded protein is CAWDLDRFPDTEAFF.